The source of this T cell receptor (beta chain) is a study of control samples from healthy donors and cancer patients. Repertoires were generated with immunoSEQ multiplex PCR, while TCRdb's copy carries only in-frame clones and drops some. The table shows 65,000 to 95,000 clones, with approximately 89% occurring only once. V lost 2 bases and J 0 bases, leaving 17 bases between the germline ends. This CDR3 region has 18 residues. Looked up from germline, CDR1 is LNHDA and CDR2 is SQIVND (reference sequence). Material for sequencing was blood. The TCR was taken from a man in his fifties or sixties in good health. This chain uses TRBV19 with TRBJ1-5; D is unresolved. CDR3 amino acids: CASSILDRLGSSNQPQHF. In DNA form, the CDR3 reads TGTGCCAGTAGTATATTGGACCGGTTGGGGAGTAGCAATCAGCCCCAGCATTTT.